The 15 T cell receptor beta chains given below trace back to one sample, sequenced in a study of cytomegalovirus exposure and HLA in healthy donors. Researchers ran the PCR with 60 Vbeta and 13 Jbeta primers. Measured with immunoSEQ multiplex PCR; TCRdb has only the in-frame clones, and not every one. The sample has 150,000 to 200,000 clones, almost 85% seen once. The sequenced material came from PBMCs. The receptors stem from a girl aged 5 to 17 in good health and CMV-seropositive.

This clone was seen once. The chain has TRBV5-1 and TRBJ2-2, with 7 bases aligning to TRBD1. V shed 0 bases, J shed 2 bases, and the junction held 7 bases outside the gene matches. Germline V gene data show CDR1 as SGHRS and CDR2 as YFSETQ. CDR3 length: 17 residues. The CDR3 DNA reads as TGCGCCAGCAGCTTGGCAGGACAGGCCATTAACACCGGGGAGCTGTTTTTT. Translation gives CASSLAGQAINTGELFF.

CDR3 DNA: TGTGCCTGGAGTGGTAGCGGGGGGGAGACCCAGTACTTC. Translation: CAWSGSGGETQYF. The V gene is TRBV30, the J gene TRBJ2-5; 10 bases match TRBD2. CDR1 is GTSNPN and CDR2 is SVGIG in the germline V gene (reference sequence). There are 13 residues in the CDR3. Trimming removed 1 base from V and 5 bases from J; junction bases left unmatched: 1. The complete variable domain, with remaining parts taken from reference TRBV30 and TRBJ2-5, reads SQTIHQWPATLVQPVGSPLSLECTVEGTSNPNLYWYRQAAGRGLQLLFYSVGIGQISSEVPQNLSASRPQDRQFILSSKKLLLSDSGFYLCAWSGSGGETQYFGPGTRLLVL.

The chain carries TRBV6-6 and TRBJ2-3; 7 bases agree with TRBD1. V lost 8 bases to trimming and J lost 4 bases; unmatched junction nucleotides: 6. The CDR3 loop spans 13 amino acids. In germline, CDR1 is MNHNY, CDR2 SVGAGI (reference sequence). The chain's CDR3 is CASSDRAPDTQYF. The CDR3 nucleotides read TGTGCCAGCTCTGACAGGGCCCCAGATACGCAGTATTTT.

The gene calls are TRBV6-5 and TRBJ2-7, with TRBD2 matching 7 bases. The V gene end was trimmed by 2 bases and the J gene end by 4 bases; junction bases not matched to a gene: 8. From germline, CDR1 is MNHEY and CDR2 SVGAGI. CDR3 length: 15 amino acids. This CDR3 reads CASSYRAGLNYEQYF. DNA of the CDR3: TGTGCCAGCAGTTACCGAGCGGGGTTGAATTACGAGCAGTACTTC.

The chain has TRBV6-5 and TRBJ2-7, with 10 bases matching TRBD1. Germline lookup yields CDR1 MNHEY and CDR2 SVGAGI. V trimming: 0 bases; J trimming: 4 bases; junction bases outside the gene matches: 3. The CDR3 consists of 15 residues. CDR3 DNA sequence: TGTGCCAGCAGTTACTCAGGGACAGGGGTATACGAGCAGTACTTC. Protein: CASSYSGTGVYEQYF.

CDR3 protein: CASSAGLAGGQETQYF. DNA of the CDR3: TGTGCCAGCTCAGCGGGACTAGCGGGGGGCCAAGAGACCCAGTACTTC. The chain employs TRBV18 and TRBJ2-5; 15 bases map to TRBD2. V lost 5 bases and J lost 1; bases outside the gene matches: 2. Per germline, CDR1 KGHSH and CDR2 LQKENI. This CDR3 spans 16 amino acids.

The CDR3 DNA is TGTGCCAGCAGCCCCGAAGGGGGTAAATGGAATTCACCCCTCCACTTT. Its translation: CASSPEGGKWNSPLHF. The rearrangement links TRBV28 to TRBJ1-6; D may be TRBD1 (6 bases). In germline, CDR1 is MDHEN, CDR2 SYDVKM. This CDR3 is 16 amino acids long. Trimming left V 6 bases short and J 7 bases short, with 19 bases between.

The rearrangement links TRBV7-9 to TRBJ2-3; 10 nucleotides agree with TRBD1. V shed 4 bases, J shed 6 bases, and the junction held 4 bases outside the gene matches. Germline CDR1 reads SEHNR; CDR2 reads FQNEAQ (reference sequence). This CDR3 is 14 amino acids long. The CDR3 is CASSSDRGLDTQYF. Written as DNA, the CDR3 is TGTGCCAGCAGCTCCGACAGGGGGCTTGATACGCAGTATTTT.

V and J are TRBV18 and TRBJ1-6; 9 bases are a match to TRBD1. Per germline, CDR1 KGHSH and CDR2 LQKENI. The junction had 13 bases not matched to a gene; V was cut back by 4 bases and J by 9 bases. The CDR3 loop spans 17 amino acids. CDR3 in amino acids: CASSRDQPGQGSSPLHF. The CDR3 DNA reads as TGTGCCAGCTCACGAGACCAACCGGGACAGGGCAGTTCACCCCTCCACTTT.

CDR3 sequence (DNA): TGCGCCAGCAGCCAACCCACGGGACAGCCAGAGACCCAGTACTTC. It specifies CASSQPTGQPETQYF. The chain carries TRBV4-1 and TRBJ2-5, with 7 nucleotides matching TRBD1. Germline V gene sequence: CDR1 MGHRA, CDR2 YSYEKL. J lost 4 bases, V lost 2 bases, and 7 bases had no gene match. This CDR3 contains 15 residues.

The chain recombines TRBV7-9 with TRBJ1-2; maybe TRBD1 (5 bases). The germline gives CDR1 SEHNR, CDR2 FQNEAQ (reference sequence). The CDR3 loop spans 10 amino acids. V lost 5 bases to trimming and J lost 10 bases, with 8 bases between them. The CDR3 DNA reads as TGTGCCAGCAGCCGGGGGACCTACACCTTC. Encoded protein: CASSRGTYTF. The variable domain in full, with the rest retrieved from reference TRBV7-9 and TRBJ1-2, is DTGVSQNPRHKITKRGQNVTFRCDPISEHNRLYWYRQTLGQGPEFLTYFQNEAQLEKSRLLSDRFSAERPKGSFSTLEIQRTEQGDSAMYLCASSRGTYTFGSGTRLTVV.

This clone was detected only once. The chain employs TRBV4-2 and TRBJ2-1; 8 nucleotides match TRBD1. The CDR3 runs to 15 residues. CDR1 LGHNA and CDR2 YNFKEQ come from the germline V gene. Trimming removed 4 bases from V and 3 bases from J; junction bases left unmatched: 5. The CDR3 DNA sequence: TGTGCCAGCAGCCGAGGGACAGGTGACTACAATGAGCAGTTCTTC. Protein sequence: CASSRGTGDYNEQFF.

A few counts support this clone. The rearrangement uses TRBV6-1 and TRBJ1-4; a weak D match, TRBD1 (5 bases). Trimming left V 6 bases short and J 5 bases short, with 10 bases between. This CDR3 has 13 amino acids. Germline V gives CDR1 MNHNS, CDR2 SASEGT. CDR3 sequence (DNA): TGTGCCAGCAGCGACAGAAGAAATGAAAAACTGTTTTTT. Protein: CASSDRRNEKLFF.

The genes are TRBV27 and TRBJ1-4; the D gene is possibly TRBD1 (6 bases). The length of the CDR3 is 15 residues. CDR1 is MNHEY and CDR2 is SMNVEV in the germline V gene (reference sequence). Trimming pared 6 bases from V and 8 bases from J, leaving 19 bases between. The CDR3 DNA reads TGTGCCAGCAGGGGGGCGGGGGGCGTCAAGGAAAAACTGTTTTTT. Translating it yields CASRGAGGVKEKLFF.

CDR3 sequence: CASSVVLTDENTEAFF. The CDR3 bases are TGTGCCAGCAGCGTAGTTCTAACAGATGAGAACACTGAAGCTTTCTTT. The chain has TRBV9 and TRBJ1-1; D gene unclear. The germline CDR1 and CDR2 sequences are SGDLS and YYNGEE. Trimming stripped 0 bases from V and 1 base from J, with 13 bases between. CDR3 length: 16 residues.